Sequencing of this T cell receptor beta chain was carried out in a study of CD8+CD57+ T cells in acquired aplastic anemia (dated by TCRdb to the late 2010s). Notes on the research overall: DNA extracted from sorted CD4+ and CD8+ cells had a mean of about 3.3 ug, with a range of roughly 0.2 to 27.4 ug. CD8+CD57+ expansion was defined as a frequency above the mean frequency observed in healthy subjects.

Expansion of CD8+CD57+ cells had been shown by flow cytometry in the patients chosen for sequencing. All patients had severe acquired aplastic anemia diagnosed by International Study of Aplastic Anemia and Agranulocytosis and Camitta criteria. No therapy had been received by the patients at the time of blood sampling. TCR repertoires of sorted CD4+ and CD8+ blood T cells from severe aplastic anemia patients and healthy subjects were deep-sequenced in the study. Patients were enrolled under clinicaltrials.gov protocols 00001620, 01623167, 00001397, 00071045, 00081523 and 00961064 in the USA. Ficoll-Paque density gradient centrifugation was used to isolate peripheral blood mononuclear cells. CD4+ and CD8+ T cells were sorted by FACS or magnetic beads before DNA extraction. V is pared back by 4 bases and J by 8 bases, with 20 bases lying between the germline termini. CDR1 and CDR2, looked up from the germline V gene (reference sequence), are SEHNR and FQNEAQ. The CDR3, cysteine through phenylalanine, is 16 amino acids long. The DNA shown is the 48-base CDR3, in frame from base 1.

TCR beta VDJ combination and CDR3 sequence profiling used genomic DNA as the template. An Illumina HiSeq 2000 was the platform used for TCR repertoire sequencing. The study's processing was this. TRBV/TRBJ rearrangement plots, CDR3 size and DJ length profiles, and Simpson's diversity index were used to assess repertoires. Whichever DNA sequence was most abundant in the deep sequencing data was defined as the immunodominant clone. CDR3 amino acid sequences were screened for sharing across subjects and were compared with published repertoires and the VDJdb database. TCRdb reworked the public reads: Q25 trimming with fastp, MiXCR clone assembly, productive beta chains retained. When rows share a CDR3 protein, they turn into one entry using the most common DNA and genes. These V and J calls derive from TCRdb rather than the authors' analysis. Counted in this sample were fewer than 250,000 distinct CDR3 sequences; around 43% of them appeared once. The leading ten clones occupy approximately 7.8% of the sample.

The full study reports these points: CD8+ Simpson's diversity did not differ significantly between patients and healthy controls (P=0.060). Although 25 to 30 CD8+ CDR3 sequences were shared by patients and controls, these sequences appeared highly expressed in patients and within the immunodominant clones of patients.

At least ten counts were recorded for this clonotype. Its antigen remains unidentified. Within one base of it there is no much larger clone, and no base qualities were kept. The source material was sorted CD4+, CD8+, or CD8+CD57+ T cells (not recorded which) from PBMCs. Recombination linked TRBV7-9 to TRBJ1-4; the D gene remains uncertain. This clonotype originated in a human donor with aplastic anemia. The CDR3 loop reads CASSSSTGIRKEKLFF. The nucleotides read TGTGCCAGCAGCTCGTCAACCGGGATCCGAAAGGAAAAACTGTTTTTT. The CDR3 plus the reference TRBV7-9 and TRBJ1-4 genes for the other parts give the full variable domain: DTGVSQNPRHKITKRGQNVTFRCDPISEHNRLYWYRQTLGQGPEFLTYFQNEAQLEKSRLLSDRFSAERPKGSFSTLEIQRTEQGDSAMYLCASSSSTGIRKEKLFFGSGTQLSVL.